These 29 T cell receptor beta chains were sequenced from one sample in a study of cytomegalovirus exposure and HLA in healthy donors. It was with 60 Vbeta and 13 Jbeta primers that the PCR ran. TCRdb keeps only in-frame clones here, not all; method: immunoSEQ multiplex PCR. The repertoire includes tens of thousands of clones, over 60% of them detected once, and around 4.8% sits in the top ten. Sample: PBMCs. These receptors originate from a man aged 40-50 years in good health and CMV-seronegative.

This clone was seen more than once but under ten times. The rearrangement joins TRBV30 to TRBJ2-3; 8 nucleotides agree with TRBD2. Trimming removed 4 bases from V and 4 bases from J; junction bases left unmatched: 13. The CDR3 consists of 16 residues. The germline CDR1 and CDR2 sequences are GTSNPN and SVGIG (reference sequence). In DNA, the CDR3 is TGTGCCTGGACCCTTGGAACGGGAGGGCGGGCAGATACGCAGTATTTT. The encoded protein is CAWTLGTGGRADTQYF. Using reference TRBV30 and TRBJ2-3 for the parts outside the CDR3, the full variable domain is SQTIHQWPATLVQPVGSPLSLECTVEGTSNPNLYWYRQAAGRGLQLLFYSVGIGQISSEVPQNLSASRPQDRQFILSSKKLLLSDSGFYLCAWTLGTGGRADTQYFGPGTRLTVL.

The chain has TRBV28 and TRBJ2-1, with 11 bases aligning to TRBD2. CDR1 is MDHEN, CDR2 SYDVKM, per germline. V shed 9 bases and J 4 bases; nucleotides not matched to a gene: 5. This CDR3 region has 14 residues. The CDR3 DNA sequence: TGTGCCAGTATGCTAGCGGGAGGATACAATGAGCAGTTCTTC. Translating gives CASMLAGGYNEQFF.

The V and J genes are TRBV7-9 and TRBJ2-7; TRBD2 agrees at 12 bases. Losses at the gene ends were 2 bases for V and 3 bases for J; bases not matched to a gene: 5. The CDR3 spans 16 residues. Germline CDR1 is SEHNR and CDR2 is FQNEAQ (reference sequence). The CDR3 nucleotides read TGTGCCAGCAGCTTACCGACTAGCGGGAGTGTCTACGAGCAGTACTTC. It translates to CASSLPTSGSVYEQYF.

The genes are TRBV7-8 and TRBJ2-7; D is unclear. Per the germline V gene, CDR1 is SGHVS and CDR2 is FQNEAQ. The CDR3 has 15 residues. Trimming left V 1 base short and J 2 bases short, with 12 bases between. CDR3 sequence: CASSLEAGKPYEQYF. The CDR3 region has the DNA TGTGCCAGCAGCTTAGAGGCAGGAAAACCCTACGAGCAGTACTTC.

The CDR3 sequence: CASSPGQHYGYTF. For the CDR3, the DNA is TGTGCCAGCAGCCCGGGACAGCACTATGGCTACACCTTC. The rearrangement uses TRBV28 and TRBJ1-2; 7 nucleotides match TRBD1. J lost 3 bases, V lost 6 bases, and 4 bases had no gene match. This CDR3 has 13 amino acids. The germline V gene has CDR1 MDHEN and CDR2 SYDVKM.

The V gene is TRBV7-3, the J gene TRBJ2-2; tentative D call: TRBD1 (6 bases). Germline CDR1 reads SGHTA; CDR2 reads FQGTGA. CDR3 size: 17 residues. V gave up 5 bases and J gave up 4 bases, with 20 bases separating them. The CDR3 loop reads CASSPRTAQPGTGELFF. CDR3 bases: TGTGCCAGCAGCCCTCGGACAGCGCAACCGGGCACCGGGGAGCTGTTTTTT.

The chain links TRBV5-1 to TRBJ2-1; 9 bases match TRBD1. CDR1 and CDR2 from the germline V gene are SGHRS and YFSETQ. The CDR3 sequence is 12 residues long. The V and J ends lost 2 bases and 15 bases, in that order; junction bases with no gene match: 6. The CDR3 loop is CASSFRGTGPFF. The CDR3 DNA is TGCGCCAGCAGCTTTCGGGGGACAGGGCCGTTCTTC.

The rearrangement uses TRBV4-2 and TRBJ2-7, with D perhaps TRBD2 (6 bases). CDR3 length equals 15 residues. V gave up 0 bases and J gave up 6 bases, with 15 bases separating them. Looked up from germline, CDR1 is LGHNA and CDR2 is YNFKEQ. As DNA, the CDR3 is TGTGCCAGCAGCCAAGATCCAGGGAGGTCGTCCGAGCAGTACTTC. Amino acid sequence: CASSQDPGRSSEQYF.

This clone showed up just a few times. The CDR3 sequence is CASSPAQGAHTEAFF. DNA of the CDR3: TGCGCCAGCAGCCCTGCCCAGGGGGCCCACACTGAAGCTTTCTTT. The rearrangement joins TRBV5-1 to TRBJ1-1, with TRBD1 identical over 8 bases. CDR1 SGHRS and CDR2 YFSETQ come from the germline V gene. The CDR3 runs 15 residues. Trimming took 4 bases from V and 3 from J; bases not matched to a gene: 8. The complete variable domain, with remaining parts taken from reference TRBV5-1 and TRBJ1-1, reads KAGVTQTPRYLIKTRGQQVTLSCSPISGHRSVSWYQQTPGQGLQFLFEYFSETQRNKGNFPGRFSGRQFSNSRSEMNVSTLELGDSALYLCASSPAQGAHTEAFFGQGTRLTVV.

The rearrangement links TRBV6-4 to TRBJ2-3; 7 nucleotides match TRBD2. The CDR3 runs 15 residues. Looked up from germline, CDR1 is MRHNA and CDR2 is SNTAGT. V lost 0 bases to trimming and J lost 4 bases; unmatched junction nucleotides: 4. The CDR3 DNA follows: TGTGCCAGCAGTGACTCGGGCGGGAGTTCAGATACGCAGTATTTT. This translates into CASSDSGGSSDTQYF.

This clone was seen once. The V and J genes are TRBV28 and TRBJ1-1; D remains unclear. This CDR3 contains 14 residues. Germline assignment: CDR1 MDHEN and CDR2 SYDVKM. The ends were cut back, 2 bases at V and 8 bases at J, with 15 bases in the middle. The CDR3 coding sequence is TGTGCCAGCAGTTTAAGCGGTCCCGAAGTCGAAGCTTTCTTT. Translation: CASSLSGPEVEAFF.

The V gene is TRBV2, the J gene TRBJ2-5, with D maybe TRBD2 (6 bases). The germline V gene encodes CDR1 SNHLY and CDR2 FYNNEI. Trimming took 5 bases from V and 3 from J, leaving 19 bases between them. CDR3 length: 16 amino acids. CDR3 DNA sequence: TGTGCCAGCAGTCTTGCCGGGACCAGGAGGGAAGAGACCCAGTACTTC. It specifies CASSLAGTRREETQYF.

This clone was detected only a few times. This sequence joins TRBV6-5 and TRBJ2-1, with TRBD2 matching 7 bases. There are 14 residues in the CDR3. CDR1 is MNHEY, CDR2 SVGAGI, per germline. Trimming at V came to 7 bases and at J to 9 bases, leaving 12 bases not matched to a gene. The CDR3: CASTRGSGKGEQFF. Here the CDR3 DNA reads TGTGCCAGCACCCGAGGGAGCGGGAAGGGTGAGCAGTTCTTC.

The chain combines TRBV6-5 with TRBJ1-1; D might be TRBD1 (6 bases). Per germline, CDR1 MNHEY and CDR2 SVGAGI. The length of the CDR3 is 15 residues. V lost 6 bases and J 0 bases, leaving 14 bases between the germline ends. CDR3 DNA sequence: TGTGCCAGCAGGGGCCAGGGGACCATGAACACTGAAGCTTTCTTT. Translating gives CASRGQGTMNTEAFF.

The J gene is TRBJ1-3, the V gene TRBV10-1, with D perhaps TRBD1 (6 bases). V lost 7 bases and J 3 bases, leaving 16 bases between the germline ends. The length of the CDR3 is 15 residues. Germline V gene sequence: CDR1 WNHNN, CDR2 SYGVQD (reference sequence). The CDR3 bases are TGCGCCAGCACCTGGGAACAGGGCGATGGAAACACCATATATTTT. Translated: CASTWEQGDGNTIYF.

This clone was observed a handful of times. The J gene is TRBJ2-2, the V gene TRBV5-1; 9 positions match TRBD2. Trimming removed 4 bases from V and 1 base from J; junction bases left unmatched: 5. CDR1 and CDR2 (germline): SGHRS, YFSETQ. CDR3 length equals 16 residues. The CDR3 spells CASSVTTSGNTGELFF. DNA for the CDR3: TGCGCCAGCAGCGTTACGACTAGCGGGAACACCGGGGAGCTGTTTTTT.

This clone was picked up one time. The CDR3 loop is CASSAQPTPTYEQYF. The CDR3 DNA reads as TGTGCCAGCAGCGCGCAACCGACACCGACCTACGAGCAGTACTTC. The rearrangement uses TRBV9 and TRBJ2-7; D gene uncertain. This CDR3 is built from 15 residues. The germline V and J ends were trimmed by 3 bases and 2 bases, with 15 bases remaining between them. Germline CDR1 is SGDLS and CDR2 is YYNGEE.

The chain carries TRBV21-1 and TRBJ2-3; TRBD2, the table's D call, lacks a check against the DNA. TRBV21-1 is an annotated pseudogene. CDR3 length: 17 residues. CDR3 loop: CASSNRTVSLHRDTQYF. DNA for the CDR3: TGTGCCAGCAGCAACCGGACTGTTTCCCTTCACAGAGATACGCAGTATTTT.

About this clone itself: The junction departs from germline at one end; a sequencing error may be responsible. V gene TRBV4-1 combines with J gene TRBJ2-2; D not certain. The CDR3 consists of 12 residues. CDR1 is MGHRA, CDR2 YSYEKL, per germline. DNA of the CDR3: TGCGCCAGCAGCCAAGAATCAGGTACCCATCATTTT. It is translated as CASSQESGTHHF.

J is TRBJ1-2 and V is TRBV28; perhaps TRBD1 as D (5 bases). CDR3 size: 16 residues. Germline CDR1 is MDHEN and CDR2 is SYDVKM. Deletions cut 7 bases from V and 4 bases from J, with 22 bases between. This CDR3 reads CASTTISTRVGYGYTF. The CDR3 nucleotides are TGTGCCAGCACTACCATCAGTACCAGGGTAGGCTATGGCTACACCTTC.

The chain links TRBV4-2 to TRBJ1-1; D possibly corresponds to TRBD1 (6 bases). Trimming stripped 4 bases from V and 1 base from J, with 16 bases between. The CDR3 runs to 16 residues. CDR1 is LGHNA and CDR2 is YNFKEQ in the germline V gene. The CDR3 nucleotides read TGTGCCAGCAGCCTAGGGGAGGGACAACCGAACACTGAAGCTTTCTTT. This translates into CASSLGEGQPNTEAFF.

This clone was recorded only once. The chain is built from TRBV12-5 and TRBJ2-3, with D possibly being TRBD1 (6 bases). Germline CDR1 LGHNT, CDR2 FRNRAP. V was pared by 1 base and J by 6 bases, with 11 bases between. This CDR3 spans 14 amino acids. The CDR3 region has the DNA TGTGCTAGTGGTTTGGGTCTGGGGGCGGATACGCAGTATTTT. Its translation: CASGLGLGADTQYF.

The V call is TRBV9, the J call TRBJ1-2; 9 bases agree with TRBD1. The CDR3 length is 13 residues. CDR1 SGDLS and CDR2 YYNGEE come from the germline V gene. V trimming: 3 bases; J trimming: 7 bases; junction bases outside the gene matches: 4. Here the CDR3 reads CASSAQGAAGYTF. Here the CDR3 DNA reads TGTGCCAGCAGCGCACAGGGGGCGGCTGGCTACACCTTC.

The genes are TRBV29-1 and TRBJ2-5; possible D gene TRBD2, 5 bases. There are 15 residues in the CDR3. Germline V lookup: CDR1 SQVTM, CDR2 ANQGSEA. The ends were cut back, 5 bases at V and 4 bases at J, with 20 bases in the middle. The CDR3 DNA reads TGCAGCGTTTCCCAATCAGCGCGGACTTCAGAGACCCAGTACTTC. It encodes CSVSQSARTSETQYF.

The rearrangement links TRBV2 to TRBJ1-1, with 8 bases identical to TRBD1. V dropped 5 bases and J dropped 3; count of bases not matched to a gene: 8. Germline values: CDR1 SNHLY, CDR2 FYNNEI. This CDR3 is 15 amino acids long. This chain's CDR3 is CASSFEQGGHTEAFF. CDR3 DNA: TGTGCCAGCAGTTTCGAACAGGGGGGGCACACTGAAGCTTTCTTT.

For the CDR3, the DNA is TGTGCCAGTAATCAAGGACAGGGCGGGACCCAGTACTTC. Amino acid sequence: CASNQGQGGTQYF. The rearrangement uses TRBV19 and TRBJ2-5, with 8 bases that match TRBD1. CDR1 is LNHDA and CDR2 is SQIVND in the germline V gene (reference sequence). This CDR3 has 13 amino acids. The V and J ends lost 7 bases and 7 bases, in that order; junction bases with no gene match: 8.

This clone was seen a handful of times. The V call is TRBV4-1, the J call TRBJ1-2; TRBD1 matches at 9 bases. V was clipped by 8 bases and J by 3 bases; unmatched bases: 4. The CDR3 length is 13 residues. Germline CDR1 and CDR2: MGHRA and YSYEKL. CDR3 in amino acids: CASGTGSDYGYTF. CDR3 coding DNA: TGCGCCAGCGGGACAGGGAGTGACTATGGCTACACCTTC.

V gene TRBV19 combines with J gene TRBJ1-5; D possibly corresponds to TRBD1 (5 bases). In germline, CDR1 is LNHDA, CDR2 SQIVND (reference sequence). The CDR3 contains 15 residues. Trimming left V 6 bases short and J 0 bases short, with 12 bases between. CDR3 region: CASRLDGASNQPQHF. As DNA, the CDR3 is TGTGCCAGTAGACTTGATGGGGCTAGCAATCAGCCCCAGCATTTT.

CDR3 region: CASSSKDNSGGTQYF. The CDR3 DNA reads as TGTGCCAGCAGTTCCAAGGACAACTCCGGGGGTACGCAGTATTTT. This chain uses TRBV27 with TRBJ2-3; D may be TRBD2 (6 bases). Trimming left V 4 bases short and J 8 bases short, with 19 bases between. Looked up from germline, CDR1 is MNHEY and CDR2 is SMNVEV (reference sequence). CDR3 length equals 15 residues.